Listed below are T cell receptor beta chains from one sample, sequenced in a study of blood T cell repertoires in COVID-19. The data were produced by immunoSEQ multiplex PCR, yet TCRdb's version contains in-frame clones alone and is incomplete. Found here are 100,000 to 120,000 clones, 85% of them singletons; the top ten hold 10% to 15%. The sequenced sample consisted of peripheral blood. These receptors all stem from a human donor in a cohort sampled during active COVID-19. CDR3s include the opening cysteine and the closing phenylalanine or tryptophan. D genes are given only for firm matches. The listing skips clone size in some rows; elsewhere it reads once, few, many or a size class.

d_gene,abundance,v_gene,j_gene,CDR3aa,CDR3nt
-,-,TRBV29-1,TRBJ1-3,CSGRGRGNTIYF,TGCAGCGGCAGGGGACGCGGAAACACCATATATTTT
TRBD2,-,TRBV29-1,TRBJ2-1,CSTRSSGGHEQFF,TGCAGCACTCGGTCTAGCGGGGGACATGAGCAGTTCTTC
TRBD1,-,TRBV6-5,TRBJ1-5,CASSYRAPGGQPQHF,TGTGCCAGCAGTTACCGGGCCCCAGGGGGTCAGCCCCAGCATTTT
TRBD1,-,TRBV6-6,TRBJ1-6,CASSTDRAGSPLHF,TGTGCCAGCAGTACGGACAGGGCGGGTTCACCCCTCCACTTT
-,-,TRBV5-4,TRBJ1-4,CASSLAKTNEKLFF,TGTGCCAGCAGCTTGGCAAAAACTAATGAAAAACTGTTTTTT
-,-,TRBV11-2,TRBJ1-5,CASSPSGQGSNQPQHF,TGTGCCAGCAGCCCTAGCGGGCAGGGAAGCAATCAGCCCCAGCATTTT
-,-,TRBV23-1,TRBJ1-4,CASSRGATNEKLFF,TGCGCCAGCTCCCGGGGGGCAACTAATGAAAAACTGTTTTTT
-,-,TRBV5-1,TRBJ2-1,CASSLSTGPIGEQFF,TGCGCCAGCAGCTTGTCAACAGGTCCCATTGGTGAGCAGTTCTTC
-,-,TRBV5-4,TRBJ2-1,CASSLRAGNYEQFF,TGTGCCAGCAGCTTGAGGGCAGGGAATTATGAGCAGTTCTTC
-,once,TRBV25-1,TRBJ2-1,CASSEYGGASSYNEQFF,TGTGCCAGCAGTGAATACGGCGGGGCGAGCTCCTACAATGAGCAGTTCTTC
-,-,TRBV9,TRBJ2-3,CASSVGGDTQYF,TGTGCCAGCAGCGTCGGGGGAGATACGCAGTATTTT
-,-,TRBV5-1,TRBJ2-7,CASSLVPNSYEQYF,TGCGCCAGCAGCTTGGTGCCTAACTCCTACGAGCAGTACTTC
-,-,TRBV10-3,TRBJ1-2,CAISGSLLGYGYTF,TGTGCCATCAGTGGTTCCCTACTAGGCTATGGCTACACCTTC
-,-,TRBV10-3,TRBJ1-5,CAISENGEGNQPQHF,TGTGCCATCAGTGAAAACGGAGAGGGCAATCAGCCCCAGCATTTT
TRBD1,few,TRBV4-2,TRBJ2-3,CASSQDGTGAGTDTQYF,TGTGCCAGCAGCCAAGATGGGACAGGGGCAGGCACAGATACGCAGTATTTT
TRBD2,-,TRBV24-1,TRBJ2-5,CATSEAGTSGYQETQYF,TGTGCCACCAGTGAAGCCGGGACTAGCGGGTACCAAGAGACCCAGTACTTC
TRBD1,-,TRBV25-1,TRBJ1-1,CASSGTGRDTEAFF,TGTGCCAGCAGTGGGACAGGGAGGGACACTGAAGCTTTCTTT
-,-,TRBV29-1,TRBJ2-7,CSVEDGLGAGYEQYF,TGCAGCGTTGAAGATGGTCTGGGGGCCGGTTACGAGCAGTACTTC
TRBD2,-,TRBV19,TRBJ2-3,CASSSGGAKDTQYF,TGTGCCAGCAGTAGCGGGGGGGCCAAAGATACGCAGTATTTT
-,-,TRBV2,TRBJ1-5,CASSEEGAQHF,TGTGCCAGCAGTGAAGAGGGGGCCCAGCATTTT
-,-,TRBV6-1,TRBJ2-2,CASSDRGQNTGELFF,TGTGCCAGCAGTGACCGGGGACAAAACACCGGGGAGCTGTTTTTT
TRBD2,-,TRBV5-1,TRBJ2-7,CASSLVAGADEQYF,TGCGCCAGCAGCTTGGTAGCGGGGGCTGACGAGCAGTACTTC
TRBD2,-,TRBV10-3,TRBJ2-1,CATLAGANLGEQFF,TGTGCCACCTTAGCGGGTGCCAATTTGGGGGAGCAGTTCTTC